In this sample, the clone carrying this T cell receptor beta chain turned up a few times. Trimming pared 2 bases from V and 0 bases from J, leaving 17 bases between. Germline loops: CDR1 SGHTA, CDR2 FQGNSA. CDR3 length: 18 residues. These data belong to a study of blood T cell repertoires in COVID-19. The wider study: Donors in the United States, Italy and Spain gave samples during acute or convalescent COVID-19. PBMCs, B-cell-depleted T cells, or T cells were the source of the cDNA or gDNA that made up the material.

As handled by the study authors: Scientists estimated how many nucleated cells there were by amplifying reference gene primers. Sequencing used immunoSEQ multiplex PCR; TCRdb keeps in-frame clones, though not all of them. V and J calls plus clone size are reproduced from that table; the DNA served to infer D and trimming. Of about 120,000 clones in the sample, 70% to 90% are singletons; the top ten hold over 6.5%. Sequences were obtained from peripheral blood. V usage is TRBV7-2 and J usage is TRBJ1-5; perhaps TRBD1 as D (5 bases). The sequence came from a woman aged 70 to 79 who had recovered from COVID-19. CDR3 loop: CASSLQAGLMFSNQPQHF. Here the CDR3 DNA reads TGTGCCAGCAGCTTACAGGCGGGACTCATGTTTAGCAATCAGCCCCAGCATTTT.